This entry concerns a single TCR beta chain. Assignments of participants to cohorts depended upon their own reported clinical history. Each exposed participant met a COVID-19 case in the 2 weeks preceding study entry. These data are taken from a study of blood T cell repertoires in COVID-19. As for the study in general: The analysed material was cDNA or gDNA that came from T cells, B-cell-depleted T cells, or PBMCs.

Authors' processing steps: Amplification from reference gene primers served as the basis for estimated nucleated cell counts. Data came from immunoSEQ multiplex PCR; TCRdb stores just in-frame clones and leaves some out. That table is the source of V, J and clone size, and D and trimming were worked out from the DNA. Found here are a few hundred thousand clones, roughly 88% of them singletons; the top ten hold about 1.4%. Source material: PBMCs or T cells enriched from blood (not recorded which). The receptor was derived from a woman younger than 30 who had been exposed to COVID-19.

The CDR3 DNA follows: TGTGCCAGCAGCTTGGCCGACAGGAACACTGAAGCTTTCTTT. This translates into CASSLADRNTEAFF. The chain carries TRBV5-5 and TRBJ1-1; D might be TRBD1 (5 bases). Trimming shortened V by 0 bases and J by 1 base, and 7 bases separated the two germline ends. The germline CDR1 and CDR2 sequences are SGHKS and YYEKEE (reference sequence). The CDR3 is 14 residues long.